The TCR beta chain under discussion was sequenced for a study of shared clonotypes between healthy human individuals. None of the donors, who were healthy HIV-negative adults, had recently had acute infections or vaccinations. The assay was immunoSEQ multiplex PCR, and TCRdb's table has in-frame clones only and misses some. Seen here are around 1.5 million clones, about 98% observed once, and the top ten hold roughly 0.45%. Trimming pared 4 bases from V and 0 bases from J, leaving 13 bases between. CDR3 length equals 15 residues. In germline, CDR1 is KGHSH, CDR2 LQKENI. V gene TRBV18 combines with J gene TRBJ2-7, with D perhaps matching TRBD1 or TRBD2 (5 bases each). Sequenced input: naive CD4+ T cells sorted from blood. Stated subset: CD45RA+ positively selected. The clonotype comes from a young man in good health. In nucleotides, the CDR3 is TGTGCCAGCTCACGGGGGTCAAAGAGCTCCTACGAGCAGTACTTC. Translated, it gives CASSRGSKSSYEQYF. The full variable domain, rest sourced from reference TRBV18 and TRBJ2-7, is NAGVMQNPRHLVRRRGQEARLRCSPMKGHSHVYWYRQLPEEGLKFMVYLQKENIIDESGMPKERFSAEFPKEGPSILRIQQVVRGDSAAYFCASSRGSKSSYEQYFGPGTRLTVT.